The 8 T cell receptor beta chains below all came from one sample that was sequenced in a study of T-cell reconstitution after alpha-beta-depleted transplantation in children. During its preparation, the TCRbeta library received unique molecular identifiers. One entry per CDR3 protein results from TCRdb running MiXCR on the PCR reads. The sample has a few hundred thousand distinct CDR3 sequences, approximately 13% seen once. The sample here was PBMCs, mostly from graft donor cells, taken 360 days after TCRalphabeta/CD19-depleted stem cell transplant. These receptors came from a male patient between 10 and 17 years old who had a stem cell transplant for acute myeloid leukemia, so the T cells may come from the graft donor.

The rearrangement joins TRBV4-2 to TRBJ2-3; weak D call: TRBD2 (6 bases). Germline assignment: CDR1 LGHNA and CDR2 YNFKEQ. This CDR3 is 19 amino acids long. Between the trimmed V and J ends, which lost 1 base and 0 bases, there was a span of 20 bases. The chain's CDR3 is CASSQVGTPDTWSTDTQYF. DNA of the CDR3: TGTGCCAGCAGCCAAGTCGGGACTCCCGATACGTGGAGCACAGATACGCAGTATTTT.

This clonotype was observed a handful of times. The chain uses TRBV6-5 and TRBJ2-7, with TRBD2 identical over 12 bases. With 3 bases clipped from V and 0 bases from J, the junction kept 3 bases outside the gene matches. Germline V lookup: CDR1 MNHEY, CDR2 SVGAGI. The CDR3 loop spans 16 amino acids. CDR3 in DNA: TGTGCCAGCAGTTATTTGACTAGCGGGAGCTCCTACGAGCAGTACTTC. As protein: CASSYLTSGSSYEQYF.

On this clonotype itself: A single base separates this from a much larger clone, so it may be a read error. V and J are TRBV4-3 and TRBJ1-2; D gene unclear. CDR1 and CDR2 from the germline V gene are LGHNA and YSLEER. V was shortened by 2 bases and J by 4 bases, with 20 bases between the two germline ends. The CDR3 spans 17 residues. CDR3 DNA sequence: TGCGCCAGCAGCCAATGGGATTCGGAACAAGAAGGCTATGGCTACACCTTC. Translating gives CASSQWDSEQEGYGYTF.

In its sample, this clonotype was seen a few times. V is TRBV5-1 and J is TRBJ2-7, with unresolved D. Germline-derived CDR1 and CDR2 are SGHRS and YFSETQ. Trimming took 4 bases from V and 0 from J, leaving 14 bases between them. The CDR3 is made up of 15 amino acids. The CDR3 DNA reads as TGCGCCAGCAGCCTTAGGACGGTGAGCTCCTACGAGCAGTACTTC. Residues: CASSLRTVSSYEQYF.

J is TRBJ1-4 and V is TRBV18; D is undetermined. The CDR3 extends over 16 amino acids. Looked up from germline, CDR1 is KGHSH and CDR2 is LQKENI. V lost 3 bases and J 5 bases, leaving 16 bases between the germline ends. The CDR3 region has the DNA TGTGCCAGCTCACCCTATTGGACTTCAGCGAATGAAAAACTGTTTTTT. Translated, it gives CASSPYWTSANEKLFF.

The chain combines TRBV29-1 with TRBJ2-7, with D hard to call. Trimming removed 5 bases at V and 2 bases at J, with 16 bases between. The CDR3 is made up of 14 amino acids. The germline V gene has CDR1 SQVTM and CDR2 ANQGSEA. Here the CDR3 reads CSVLPTGSPYEQYF. In nucleotides, the CDR3 is TGCAGCGTTCTCCCCACCGGCAGCCCCTACGAGCAGTACTTC.

The chain is built from TRBV9 and TRBJ2-7; perhaps TRBD2 as D (7 bases). The CDR3 length is 15 residues. Germline CDR1 is SGDLS and CDR2 is YYNGEE. V lost 3 bases, J lost 3 bases, and 16 bases lay in between. The CDR3 loop reads CASSASRGAFYEQYF. Here the CDR3 DNA reads TGTGCCAGCAGCGCATCCCGGGGGGCCTTCTACGAGCAGTACTTC.

The chain's CDR3 is CASIPLGGLTEDGTREQYF. The CDR3 DNA reads as TGTGCCAGCATCCCGCTCGGGGGGTTGACGGAAGACGGTACTAGGGAGCAGTACTTC. The chain employs TRBV11-1 and TRBJ2-7; the match to TRBD2 covers 7 bases. V lost 7 bases and J lost 7; bases outside the gene matches: 28. The CDR3 has 19 amino acids. CDR1 and CDR2 (germline): SGHAT, FQDESV (reference sequence).